The rows below give T cell receptor beta chains drawn from one sample of a study of beta chain features in type 1 diabetes. Sequencing used immunoSEQ multiplex PCR; TCRdb keeps in-frame clones, though not all of them. The table records around 450,000 clones, about an eighth of them present only once. The sample was naive CD4+ T cells from blood. The receptor set was obtained from a young woman in good health. Each CDR3 is given with its conserved first and last residue. The D gene is left open where the match is weak. Part of the rows lack a size; the others show once, few, many or a class for expanded clones.

d_call	clone_size	v_call	j_call	cdr3_aa	cdr3_nt
TRBD1	.	TRBV15	TRBJ1-2	CATSRGTDRDTVYGYTF	TGTGCCACCAGCAGAGGGACAGACAGGGATACTGTCTATGGCTACACCTTC
TRBD2	few	TRBV5-1	TRBJ2-1	CASSPRLAGGSSYNEQFF	TGCGCCAGCAGCCCACGACTAGCGGGGGGTTCCTCCTACAATGAGCAGTTCTTC
.	.	TRBV18	TRBJ2-4	CASSPDMAKNIQYF	TGTGCCAGCTCACCGGACATGGCCAAAAACATTCAGTACTTC
.	.	TRBV18	TRBJ2-5	CASSPLGGETQYF	TGTGCCAGCTCACCATTGGGAGGCGAGACCCAGTACTTC
.	.	TRBV19	TRBJ2-3	CASSIGLALNTQYF	TGTGCCAGTAGTATTGGTCTAGCTTTGAATACGCAGTATTTT
TRBD1	few	TRBV7-2	TRBJ1-6	CASSGDRGNSPLHF	TGTGCCAGCAGCGGTGACAGGGGTAATTCACCCCTCCACTTT
.	.	TRBV7-2	TRBJ1-2	CASEQRRGISGYTF	TGTGCCAGCGAGCAGCGTAGGGGGATCTCTGGCTACACCTTC
TRBD2	.	TRBV4-3	TRBJ2-5	CASSQDPGLASETQYF	TGCGCCAGCAGCCAAGATCCGGGACTAGCATCAGAGACCCAGTACTTC
.	few	TRBV19	TRBJ2-1	CASTDMIYNEQFF	TGTGCCAGTACCGATATGATTTACAATGAGCAGTTCTTC
.	few	TRBV27	TRBJ2-2	CASSFYTGELFF	TGTGCCAGCAGTTTTTACACCGGGGAGCTGTTTTTT
TRBD1	many	TRBV30	TRBJ2-6	CAWSYGRDRAYHSGANVLTF	TGTGCCTGGAGTTACGGCCGGGACAGGGCATACCACTCTGGGGCCAACGTCCTGACTTTC
.	.	TRBV11-2	TRBJ2-1	CASSTQVGIDEQFF	TGTGCCAGCAGCACCCAAGTGGGGATCGATGAGCAGTTCTTC
.	.	TRBV19	TRBJ1-5	CASRIMAGSNQPQHF	TGTGCCAGTAGAATCATGGCGGGTAGCAATCAGCCCCAGCATTTT
.	few	TRBV7-3	TRBJ1-1	CASSLTGTEAFF	TGTGCCAGCAGCTTAACGGGAACTGAAGCTTTCTTT
TRBD1	.	TRBV7-2	TRBJ1-1	CASSLAGQRNTEAFF	TGTGCCAGCAGCTTAGCGGGACAGAGGAACACTGAAGCTTTCTTT
TRBD1	few	TRBV28	TRBJ2-2	CASSLGGTGAGELFF	TGTGCCAGCAGTTTAGGCGGGACAGGGGCCGGGGAGCTGTTTTTT
.	few	TRBV7-9	TRBJ2-3	CASSLGRNLDTDTQYF	TGTGCCAGCAGCTTAGGAAGAAACCTAGACACAGATACGCAGTATTTT
.	.	TRBV7-9	TRBJ2-5	CASSLGRGLLETQYF	TGTGCCAGCAGCTTAGGGAGGGGGCTGCTGGAGACCCAGTACTTC
.	.	TRBV12-5	TRBJ2-1	CASVLTIVYNEQFF	TGTGCTAGTGTCCTCACCATAGTGTACAATGAGCAGTTCTTC
TRBD2	few	TRBV2	TRBJ2-5	CASNERGFQETQYF	TGTGCCAGCAACGAGCGGGGGTTCCAAGAGACCCAGTACTTC
.	few	TRBV25-1	TRBJ1-2	CASSDLSRMSYTF	TGTGCCAGCAGTGATTTGTCCAGGATGAGCTACACCTTC
.	.	TRBV19	TRBJ1-5	CASTYGHNQPQHF	TGTGCCAGTACGTACGGTCACAATCAGCCCCAGCATTTT
.	.	TRBV7-9	TRBJ1-6	CASSLGLNSPLHF	TGTGCCAGCAGCTTGGGACTAAACTCACCCCTCCACTTT
.	.	TRBV27	TRBJ1-6	CASSFRSYNSPLHF	TGTGCCAGCAGTTTCCGCAGCTATAATTCACCCCTCCACTTT
.	.	TRBV5-6	TRBJ2-7	CASSSNLLDSEQYF	TGTGCCAGCAGCTCCAACTTACTAGATTCCGAGCAGTACTTC
.	.	TRBV19	TRBJ2-5	CASASDYLGPQYF	TGTGCCAGCGCCTCGGACTACCTTGGGCCCCAGTACTTC
TRBD1	few	TRBV30	TRBJ2-6	CAWSRQGSGANVLTF	TGTGCCTGGAGTAGACAGGGGTCCGGGGCCAACGTCCTGACTTTC
.	.	TRBV10-3	TRBJ2-1	CAISESAGNEQFF	TGTGCCATCAGTGAGTCAGCGGGCAATGAGCAGTTCTTC
.	few	TRBV4-3	TRBJ2-3	CASSQDPADTQYF	TGCGCCAGCAGCCAAGATCCCGCAGATACGCAGTATTTT
.	.	TRBV13	TRBJ2-5	CASSLRSGKETQYF	TGTGCCAGCAGCTTACGATCTGGCAAAGAGACCCAGTACTTC
.	few	TRBV29-1	TRBJ2-6	CSFRELSSGANVLTF	TGCAGCTTCCGGGAGCTGTCCTCTGGGGCCAACGTCCTGACTTTC
.	few	TRBV2	TRBJ1-1	CASRAGRDTEAFF	TGTGCCAGCCGTGCTGGCCGGGACACTGAAGCTTTCTTT
.	few	TRBV27	TRBJ2-3	CASSRPRGGPTDTQYF	TGTGCCAGCAGTCGCCCGCGTGGGGGGCCTACAGATACGCAGTATTTT
TRBD2	.	TRBV2	TRBJ2-1	CASRLAGGSGEQFF	TGTGCCAGCCGACTAGCGGGAGGTTCGGGTGAGCAGTTCTTC
.	.	TRBV27	TRBJ1-5	CASSPARDQPQHF	TGTGCCAGCAGCCCGGCCCGGGATCAGCCCCAGCATTTT
.	few	TRBV5-1	TRBJ2-1	CASSPLALSSYNEQFF	TGCGCCAGCAGCCCTTTAGCGTTAAGCTCCTACAATGAGCAGTTCTTC
.	few	TRBV4-1	TRBJ1-4	CASSTPGALGKLFF	TGCGCCAGCAGCACTCCGGGCGCACTGGGAAAACTGTTTTTT
TRBD1	few	TRBV28	TRBJ2-3	CASSSPGQATDTQYF	TGTGCCAGCAGTTCCCCGGGACAGGCCACAGATACGCAGTATTTT
.	.	TRBV29-1	TRBJ2-3	CSVEPRSTDTQYF	TGCAGCGTTGAACCTAGGAGCACAGATACGCAGTATTTT
TRBD2	.	TRBV12-5	TRBJ2-2	CASGLAGDTGELFF	TGTGCTAGTGGACTAGCGGGGGACACCGGGGAGCTGTTTTTT
TRBD2	few	TRBV5-1	TRBJ2-5	CASSPQLAGGQETQYF	TGCGCCAGCAGCCCCCAGCTAGCGGGGGGCCAAGAGACCCAGTACTTC
.	few	TRBV18	TRBJ2-7	CASSPPGAGISYEQYF	TGTGCCAGCTCACCCCCTGGGGCAGGTATATCCTACGAGCAGTACTTC
TRBD2	.	TRBV6-4	TRBJ2-1	CASSSDGRYNEQFF	TGTGCCAGCAGTTCAGACGGGAGGTACAATGAGCAGTTCTTC
.	.	TRBV15	TRBJ1-5	CATSELNRNSNQPQHF	TGTGCCACCAGCGAATTAAACAGGAATAGCAATCAGCCCCAGCATTTT
.	.	TRBV7-3	TRBJ1-2	CASSLLPGVGGYTF	TGTGCCAGCAGCTTACTCCCAGGGGTGGGTGGCTACACCTTC
.	.	TRBV29-1	TRBJ2-1	CSVEEGTGETYNEQFF	TGCAGCGTTGAAGAAGGAACGGGAGAGACCTACAATGAGCAGTTCTTC
.	few	TRBV9	TRBJ2-6	CASSVVSGANVLTF	TGTGCCAGCAGCGTAGTGTCTGGGGCCAACGTCCTGACTTTC
TRBD1	.	TRBV7-3	TRBJ2-3	CASSSATGTDTQYF	TGTGCCAGCAGCTCTGCGACAGGGACAGATACGCAGTATTTT
.	.	TRBV2	TRBJ2-1	CASSAGASSYNEQFF	TGTGCCAGCAGTGCCGGGGCCAGCTCCTACAATGAGCAGTTCTTC
.	few	TRBV4-3	TRBJ1-2	CASSQMGGYGYTF	TGCGCCAGCAGCCAAATGGGAGGCTATGGCTACACCTTC
.	.	TRBV6-5	TRBJ1-2	CASSYSGDSYTF	TGTGCCAGCAGTTACTCGGGGGACAGCTACACCTTC